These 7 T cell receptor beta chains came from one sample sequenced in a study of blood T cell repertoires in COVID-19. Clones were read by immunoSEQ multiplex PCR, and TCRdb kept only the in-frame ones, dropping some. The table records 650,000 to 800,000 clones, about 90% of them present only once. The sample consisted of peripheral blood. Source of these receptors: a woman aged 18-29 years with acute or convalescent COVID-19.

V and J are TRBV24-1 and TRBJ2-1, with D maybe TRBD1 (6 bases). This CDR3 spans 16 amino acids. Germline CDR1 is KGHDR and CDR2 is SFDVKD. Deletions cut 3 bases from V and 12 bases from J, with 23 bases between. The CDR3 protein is CATSDRGQLGEKGQFF. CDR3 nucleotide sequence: TGTGCCACCAGTGATCGTGGACAGTTGGGGGAGAAGGGGCAGTTCTTC.

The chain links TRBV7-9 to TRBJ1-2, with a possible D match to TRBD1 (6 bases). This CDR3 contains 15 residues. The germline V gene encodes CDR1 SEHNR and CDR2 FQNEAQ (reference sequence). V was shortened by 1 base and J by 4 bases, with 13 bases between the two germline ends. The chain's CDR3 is CASSLGGPQSYGYTF. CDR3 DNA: TGTGCCAGCAGCTTAGGGGGGCCGCAAAGCTATGGCTACACCTTC.

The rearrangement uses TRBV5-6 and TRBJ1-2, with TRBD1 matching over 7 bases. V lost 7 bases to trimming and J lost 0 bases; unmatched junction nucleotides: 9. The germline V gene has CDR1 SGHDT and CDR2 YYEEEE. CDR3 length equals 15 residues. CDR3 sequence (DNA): TGTGCCAGCCATCTAAGGACAGGAGCTAACTATGGCTACACCTTC. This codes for CASHLRTGANYGYTF.

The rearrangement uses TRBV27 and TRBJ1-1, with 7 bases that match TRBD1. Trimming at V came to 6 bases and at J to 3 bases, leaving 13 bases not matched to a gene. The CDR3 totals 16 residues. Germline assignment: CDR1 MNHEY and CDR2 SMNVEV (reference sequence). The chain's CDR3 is CASSPTDRDLHTEAFF. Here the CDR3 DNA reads TGTGCCAGCAGCCCTACCGACAGGGACCTACACACTGAAGCTTTCTTT.

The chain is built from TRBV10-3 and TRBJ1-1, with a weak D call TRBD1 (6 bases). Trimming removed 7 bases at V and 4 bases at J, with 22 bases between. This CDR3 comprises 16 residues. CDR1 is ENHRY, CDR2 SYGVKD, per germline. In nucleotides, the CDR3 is TGTGCCATCAAAGAGGACAGAGCGGCAGGAAGCACTGAAGCTTTCTTT. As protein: CAIKEDRAAGSTEAFF.

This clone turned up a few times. CDR3 nucleotide sequence: TGTGCCAGCAGTTCCAAACAAAGCGGCGGACCGTATGGCTACACCTTC. Its translation: CASSSKQSGGPYGYTF. This chain joins TRBV28 and TRBJ1-2; no clear D gene. This CDR3 spans 16 amino acids. The ends were cut back, 4 bases at V and 5 bases at J, with 20 bases in the middle. Germline V CDR1 and CDR2: MDHEN, SYDVKM.

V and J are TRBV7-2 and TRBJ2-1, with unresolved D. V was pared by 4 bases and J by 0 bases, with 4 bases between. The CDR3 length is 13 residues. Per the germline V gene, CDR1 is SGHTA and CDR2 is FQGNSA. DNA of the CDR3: TGTGCCAGCAGCTCGGGCTCCTACAATGAGCAGTTCTTC. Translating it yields CASSSGSYNEQFF.